This section outlines one T cell receptor (beta chain) sequence together with its context. With UMI labels, 5' RACE was used to prepare the TRB cDNA libraries. With the 5' RACE reads reprocessed, TCRdb shows one record per CDR3 protein and no DNA. This table holds some 39,000 distinct CDR3 sequences. The data derive from a study of CXCR3-negative and CXCR3-positive naive CD8 T cells. In germline, CDR1 is SEHNR, CDR2 FQNEAQ (reference sequence). The CDR3 extends over 17 amino acids. This chain joins TRBV7-9 and TRBJ2-6; the D call of TRBD1 rests on TCRdb alone, since no DNA is present to check it. The TCR was taken from a human donor in good health. Some clones in this sample may be carry-over from other donors' samples. The sequenced sample consisted of naive CXCR3- CD8+ T cells from blood. Subset described: CD45RO-CCR7+CD27+CD95- naive CD8+ T cells lacking CXCR3 (TNR3-). CDR3 protein: CASSFVIRVAGANVLTF.